The 3 T cell receptor beta chains in this list originate from one sample, sequenced in a study of blood T cells in healthy people across ages. With a J-beta primer mix and a sample-barcoded 5' primer, a second PCR ran roughly 7 to 11 cycles. TCRdb re-derived calls from the 5' RACE reads in MiXCR, one entry per CDR3 protein. The profile shows 600,000 to 850,000 distinct CDR3 sequences, approximately 39% of them singletons. The sample consisted of blood. The receptors were sampled from a woman aged 55-75 years in good health.

This clonotype has a handful of counts. This chain joins TRBV29-1 and TRBJ1-5, with D possibly TRBD1 on 6 matching bases. Between the trimmed V and J ends, which lost 3 bases and 4 bases, there was a span of 16 bases. The germline V gene encodes CDR1 SQVTM and CDR2 ANQGSEA. This CDR3 spans 15 amino acids. The CDR3 DNA is TGCAGCGTTGACCGCGGACAGCAAGAAAATCAGCCCCAGCATTTT. Its translation is CSVDRGQQENQPQHF.

The V gene is TRBV2, the J gene TRBJ1-2; 10 bases are shared with TRBD1. The germline V gene encodes CDR1 SNHLY and CDR2 FYNNEI. V trimming: 6 bases; J trimming: 3 bases; junction bases outside the gene matches: 10. The CDR3 is 16 amino acids. The CDR3 DNA is TGTGCCAGCAGCGTTCGACAGGGGGCGAGGGACTATGGCTACACCTTC. Translated: CASSVRQGARDYGYTF.

This clonotype was seen more than once but under ten times. This may arise from a read error, as a much more abundant clone is one base away. The rearrangement uses TRBV3-1 and TRBJ2-5; D is unclear. The germline gives CDR1 LGHDT, CDR2 YNNKEL (reference sequence). Deletions cut 0 bases from V and 11 bases from J, with 13 bases between. The CDR3 loop spans 13 amino acids. The CDR3 DNA reads TGTGCCAGCAGCCAAGACAACCACAATGAGCAGTACTTC. Translated: CASSQDNHNEQYF.